This T cell receptor beta chain appears in the sequencing data of a study of CD8+ T cells in alopecia areata. Study-level information: Tofacitinib treatment spanned 6 to 18 months, with 6 months off drug afterward.

RNA, once extracted, was reverse transcribed into cDNA for use as the sequencing template. Assay: immunoSEQ multiplex PCR; the TCRdb copy retains only in-frame clones and omits some. The profile shows more than 200,000 clones, 65% to 70% of them singletons. V shed 7 bases and J shed 7 bases, with 8 bases lying between them. The CDR3 is 10 amino acids. Germline V lookup: CDR1 SQVTM, CDR2 ANQGSEA. Study-level results: Normal skin's resident alphabeta T cells are also sequenced in scalp samples. TCR sharing across patients was less clear than in mice, possibly HLA-related. Across lesional scalp, and particularly alopecia totalis/universalis, clonality surpassed that of normal scalp.

In regard to this clone: The antigen is unknown.

This sample comprised CD4+ T cells sorted from blood, obtained at week 0. The gene calls are TRBV29-1 and TRBJ2-1; D gene uncertain. The clonotype comes from a human donor with alopecia areata. This chain's CDR3 is CSAEVNEQFF. CDR3 DNA: TGCAGCGCCGAGGTGAATGAGCAGTTCTTC.